A selection of T cell receptor beta chains follows, all from one sample in a study of OX40 agonist ivuxolimab in advanced cancers. Some clones are missing from TCRdb's copy, which holds only in-frame ones; the method was immunoSEQ multiplex PCR. The sample comprises 40,000 to 45,000 clones, 80% of which are singletons, and just over 5% rests with the top ten. The starting material was CD4+ or CD8+ T cells sorted from blood, obtained in a trial of the OX40 agonist ivuxolimab. Source of these receptors: an adult with an advanced solid tumor such as melanoma, head and neck, liver or kidney cancer. Both conserved end residues are part of each CDR3. The D gene is left open where the match is weak. Size is omitted from some rows. Given values are once, few, many or a class for expanded clones.

V	size	length	D	J	CDR3	DNA
TRBV18	.	18	TRBD2	TRBJ2-2	CASSPLSSGVRNTGELFF	TGTGCCAGCTCACCCCTTAGTAGCGGGGTACGGAACACCGGGGAGCTGTTTTTT
TRBV12-2	.	16	.	TRBJ2-7	CASRLRTSGRTYEQYF	TGTGCAAGTCGCTTAAGGACTAGCGGGAGAACCTACGAGCAGTACTTC
TRBV6-1	once	15	TRBD1	TRBJ1-5	CASSGQGGNRQPQHF	TGTGCCAGCAGTGGACAGGGTGGGAATCGTCAGCCCCAGCATTTT
TRBV5-4	once	12	.	TRBJ2-7	CASSLDRSEQYF	TGTGCCAGCAGCCTAGACCGGTCCGAGCAGTACTTC
TRBV4-1	.	12	.	TRBJ1-1	CASSQGFTEAFF	TGCGCCAGCAGCCAAGGGTTTACTGAAGCTTTCTTT
TRBV6-1	.	14	TRBD1	TRBJ1-1	CAESTGGGNTEAFF	TGTGCCGAGAGCACAGGGGGGGGGAACACTGAAGCTTTCTTT
TRBV7-8	.	16	TRBD1	TRBJ2-1	CASSPRRTGSYNEQFF	TGTGCCAGCAGCCCGCGTAGGACAGGGTCCTACAATGAGCAGTTCTTC
TRBV18	.	15	.	TRBJ1-4	CASSPIGEKVEKLFF	TGTGCCAGCTCACCCATTGGGGAGAAGGTTGAAAAACTGTTTTTT
TRBV6-5	few	15	TRBD1	TRBJ1-6	CASSSQGARRSPLHF	TGTGCCAGCAGTTCACAGGGGGCGCGTCGTTCACCCCTCCACTTT
TRBV30	.	14	TRBD1	TRBJ1-5	CAWSVGTGGQPQHF	TGTGCCTGGAGTGTAGGAACAGGGGGGCAGCCCCAGCATTTT
TRBV2	.	16	.	TRBJ2-7	CASSFQNMGGLSEQYF	TGTGCCAGCAGTTTTCAAAACATGGGCGGGCTCTCCGAGCAGTACTTC
TRBV6-5	.	13	.	TRBJ1-5	CASSSRLNQPQHF	TGTGCCAGCAGTAGCAGACTAAATCAGCCCCAGCATTTT
TRBV28	.	15	.	TRBJ1-3	CASSFEVYSGNTIYF	TGTGCCAGCAGTTTCGAGGTGTACTCTGGAAACACCATATATTTT
TRBV6-1	.	13	.	TRBJ2-7	CASNTHPPDEQYF	TGTGCCAGCAATACTCACCCCCCGGACGAGCAGTACTTC
TRBV27	.	13	.	TRBJ1-1	CASSPYEFSEAFF	TGTGCCAGCAGCCCCTATGAGTTTTCTGAAGCTTTCTTT
TRBV2	.	13	.	TRBJ1-1	CASVRDVNTEAFF	TGTGCCAGCGTCCGGGACGTGAACACTGAAGCTTTCTTT
TRBV14	.	14	.	TRBJ1-1	CASSQVGGRTEAFF	TGTGCCAGCAGCCAAGTAGGGGGGCGTACTGAAGCTTTCTTT
TRBV19	.	14	TRBD1	TRBJ2-3	CASSSRTGSDTQYF	TGTGCCAGTAGTTCGAGGACAGGGTCAGATACGCAGTATTTT
TRBV5-1	once	15	TRBD2	TRBJ2-3	CASSFSGKVADTQYF	TGCGCCAGCAGCTTTAGCGGGAAAGTCGCAGATACGCAGTATTTT
TRBV29-1	.	14	TRBD1	TRBJ2-7	CSVGTGGAIYEQYF	TGCAGCGTTGGGACAGGGGGCGCAATCTACGAGCAGTACTTC
TRBV10-3	.	14	TRBD2	TRBJ2-1	CAISSSGSNNEQFF	TGTGCCATCAGTTCTAGCGGGAGTAACAATGAGCAGTTCTTC
TRBV7-6	few	15	.	TRBJ1-1	CASSYGGRLNTEAFF	TGTGCCAGCAGCTACGGGGGACGGCTGAACACTGAAGCTTTCTTT
TRBV6-1	.	13	.	TRBJ1-4	CASSEASSEKLFF	TGTGCCAGCAGTGAAGCCTCCTCCGAAAAACTGTTTTTT
TRBV28	.	13	.	TRBJ1-2	CAIKSRNAYGYTF	TGTGCCATCAAATCACGCAACGCCTATGGCTACACCTTC
TRBV5-1	.	14	TRBD1	TRBJ2-1	CASSISDRRGWGFF	TGCGCCAGCAGCATTTCGGACAGGCGCGGGTGGGGGTTCTTC
TRBV28	.	17	.	TRBJ2-1	CASSFAPEGPRFGEQFF	TGTGCCAGCAGTTTCGCCCCGGAAGGGCCTCGATTCGGTGAGCAGTTCTTC
TRBV10-3	.	14	.	TRBJ1-5	CAISDQGDNQPQHF	TGTGCCATCAGTGATCAGGGTGACAATCAGCCCCAGCATTTT
TRBV6-5	.	13	TRBD1	TRBJ2-7	CASSYDRGREQYF	TGTGCCAGCAGTTACGACAGGGGGCGCGAGCAGTACTTC
TRBV19	.	15	.	TRBJ1-2	CASSLKGLPGRGYTF	TGTGCCAGTAGTCTAAAGGGCCTTCCTGGGCGGGGCTACACCTTC